This T cell receptor (beta chain) stems from a study of cytomegalovirus exposure and HLA in healthy donors. The donors were in the approximately 110-subject validation cohort; that cohort was separate from the roughly 700-subject first cohort. Notes on this clone: The antigen is unknown.

Sequencing used immunoSEQ multiplex PCR; TCRdb keeps in-frame clones, though not all of them. The sample contains about 150,000 clones, approximately 90% of which appear only once. General observations from the study: A list of about 180 TCR beta chains associated with cytomegalovirus was given. Three chains tied to CMV proved CMV antigen-specific in vitro. A classifier reportedly called cytomegalovirus status with high sensitivity and specificity.

CDR3 length: 14 residues. The V gene lost 6 bases and the J gene lost 8 bases, with 17 bases spanning the gap. From germline, CDR1 is WNHNN and CDR2 SYGVQD (reference sequence). The sample consisted of PBMCs. The rearrangement joins TRBV10-1 to TRBJ2-1; no definite D call. The sequence derives from a man aged 18 to 30 in good health and CMV-seronegative. The CDR3 DNA reads TGCGCCAGCAGCGAAGGAAGAAACAGTGATGAGCAGTTCTTC. Encoded protein: CASSEGRNSDEQFF.